The 22 T cell receptor beta chains given below trace back to one sample, sequenced in a study of blood T cell repertoires in COVID-19. Using immunoSEQ multiplex PCR, the repertoire was profiled, and TCRdb retains in-frame clones only, with some absent. The sample records 200,000 to 300,000 clones, 75% to 90% being singletons. The sequenced material came from peripheral blood. These receptors were obtained from a woman aged 60-75 years with active or convalescent COVID-19.

The chain is built from TRBV27 and TRBJ1-2, with 7 bases fitting TRBD1. The germline V gene has CDR1 MNHEY and CDR2 SMNVEV (reference sequence). CDR3 size: 13 residues. V shed 5 bases, J shed 8 bases, and the junction held 8 bases outside the gene matches. CDR3 DNA sequence: TGTGCCAGCAGTCTTACAGGGGCCTCCGGCTACACCTTC. The encoded protein is CASSLTGASGYTF.

The rearrangement joins TRBV25-1 to TRBJ2-5, with D uncertain. The CDR3 is 10 residues long. The V end was cut by 8 bases, the J end by 9 bases, with 10 bases between. CDR1 and CDR2 (germline): MGHDK, SYGVNS. CDR3 region: CASAGRAQYF. The CDR3 coding sequence is TGTGCCAGCGCTGGCCGGGCCCAGTACTTC.

This chain links TRBV23-1 with TRBJ1-2; weak D call: TRBD1 (6 bases). TRBV23-1 is assigned to the ORF class and has an uncertain function. Trimming pared 6 bases from V and 4 bases from J, leaving 15 bases between. The CDR3 has 14 residues. CDR3 in DNA: TGCGCCAGCAGATGCATCGACAGGTTCTATGGCTACACCTTC. Amino acid sequence: CASRCIDRFYGYTF.

The V and J genes are TRBV27 and TRBJ1-2; D perhaps matches TRBD1 (6 bases). V was cut by 6 bases and J by 4 bases, with 15 bases left in between. The CDR3 is 14 amino acids. Germline CDR1 is MNHEY and CDR2 is SMNVEV (reference sequence). The CDR3 loop is CASSKGGVSYGYTF. In DNA form, the CDR3 reads TGTGCCAGCAGCAAAGGGGGGGTCTCCTATGGCTACACCTTC.

The V and J genes are TRBV30 and TRBJ1-2; 11 bases align to TRBD1. The V segment lost 3 bases and the J segment 3 bases; nucleotides outside the gene matches: 3. The CDR3 length is 14 residues. Germline CDR1 is GTSNPN and CDR2 is SVGIG (reference sequence). Here the CDR3 reads CAWSRGQGDYGYTF. In nucleotides, the CDR3 is TGTGCCTGGAGCAGGGGACAGGGGGACTATGGCTACACCTTC.

The gene calls are TRBV13 and TRBJ2-5; TRBD2 aligns across 8 bases. V trimming: 1 base; J trimming: 9 bases; junction bases outside the gene matches: 7. This CDR3 spans 14 amino acids. Germline CDR1 is PRHDT and CDR2 is FYEKMQ (reference sequence). Written as DNA, the CDR3 is TGTGCCAGCAGCTTAGAGGCCGGGGGGGTGCCCCAGTACTTC. Protein: CASSLEAGGVPQYF.

The V and J genes are TRBV19 and TRBJ2-5, with TRBD2 identical over 9 bases. The germline gives CDR1 LNHDA, CDR2 SQIVND (reference sequence). The CDR3 has 16 amino acids. V trimming: 5 bases; J trimming: 2 bases; junction bases outside the gene matches: 9. CDR3 DNA: TGTGCCAGTAGTTCCTATAGCGGGGGTGCACAAGAGACCCAGTACTTC. As protein: CASSSYSGGAQETQYF.

CDR3 nucleotides: TGTGCCAGCAGGGGGGGGGCCTTTTCATTGTACCAAGAGACCCAGTACTTC. Protein sequence: CASRGGAFSLYQETQYF. This rearrangement joins TRBV25-1 to TRBJ2-5, with D maybe TRBD2 (7 bases). V lost 6 bases to trimming and J lost 0 bases, with 20 bases between them. From germline, CDR1 is MGHDK and CDR2 SYGVNS. The length of the CDR3 is 17 residues.

This clone showed up just a few times. V is TRBV5-1 and J is TRBJ2-7; a possible D gene is TRBD1 (5 bases). This CDR3 comprises 13 residues. Trimming took 3 bases from V and 2 from J, leaving 9 bases between them. Germline-derived CDR1 and CDR2 are SGHRS and YFSETQ. In DNA form, the CDR3 reads TGCGCCAGCAGCTCTATGGGGCCCTACGAGCAGTACTTC. As protein: CASSSMGPYEQYF.

V and J are TRBV7-2 and TRBJ1-5, with a possible D match to TRBD1 (6 bases). V gave up 0 bases and J gave up 6 bases, with 9 bases separating them. Per the germline V gene, CDR1 is SGHTA and CDR2 is FQGNSA. CDR3 length: 14 residues. CDR3 nucleotides: TGTGCCAGCAGCTTAGCAGGGGGGGTTCAGCCCCAGCATTTT. It is translated as CASSLAGGVQPQHF.

The chain links TRBV5-6 to TRBJ2-1, with 7 bases that match TRBD1. The V gene's germline CDR1 is SGHDT and CDR2 YYEEEE. J lost 7 bases, V lost 0 bases, and 7 bases had no gene match. This CDR3 is 15 amino acids long. DNA of the CDR3: TGTGCCAGCAGCTTGGTAGGGGGCGCGCCAAATGAGCAGTTCTTC. Amino acids: CASSLVGGAPNEQFF.

This clone was seen a few times. The chain is built from TRBV6-5 and TRBJ2-1; 11 bases agree with TRBD2. Germline CDR1 and CDR2: MNHEY and SVGAGI. The CDR3 is 16 residues long. The ends lost 2 bases at V and 4 bases at J; junction bases unmatched: 4. CDR3: CASSYGLAGFYNEQFF. CDR3 bases: TGTGCCAGCAGTTACGGACTAGCGGGCTTTTACAATGAGCAGTTCTTC.

This chain uses TRBV5-1 with TRBJ2-7; TRBD1 aligns across 9 bases. CDR3 length equals 16 residues. Trimming cost V 2 bases and J 6 bases; bases outside gene matches: 12. Germline loops: CDR1 SGHRS, CDR2 YFSETQ. The CDR3 spells CASSFYLPGQGGEQYF. The CDR3 DNA sequence: TGCGCCAGCAGCTTCTACCTGCCGGGACAGGGTGGCGAGCAGTACTTC.

The J gene is TRBJ2-7, the V gene TRBV27; 8 positions match TRBD1. There are 15 residues in the CDR3. Germline values: CDR1 MNHEY, CDR2 SMNVEV (reference sequence). Trimming at V came to 3 bases and at J to 3 bases, leaving 7 bases not matched to a gene. This CDR3 reads CASSFGTGVNYEQYF. CDR3 in DNA: TGTGCCAGCAGTTTTGGGACAGGTGTAAACTACGAGCAGTACTTC.

CDR3 nucleotide sequence: TGTGCCAGCAGTTCTAGGGGGTGGGGCAGTTCTGAAGCTTTCTTT. It codes for CASSSRGWGSSEAFF. The gene calls are TRBV25-1 and TRBJ1-1, with D perhaps matching TRBD1 (6 bases). Germline V gene sequence: CDR1 MGHDK, CDR2 SYGVNS. The CDR3 is 15 amino acids. Trimming removed 5 bases at V and 6 bases at J, with 19 bases between.

The CDR3 coding sequence is TGTGCCAGTAGTAGGTATGCGAGCGGGCGCCAAGAGACCCAGTACTTC. As protein: CASSRYASGRQETQYF. The chain is built from TRBV19 and TRBJ2-5; possibly TRBD2 for D (6 bases). Germline CDR1 and CDR2: LNHDA and SQIVND (reference sequence). The V gene lost 4 bases and the J gene lost 1 base, with 16 bases spanning the gap. CDR3 size: 16 residues.

This CDR3 reads CASSPRPGQGKSAFF. The CDR3 coding sequence is TGTGCCAGCAGCCCTAGGCCGGGACAGGGCAAGTCAGCTTTCTTT. The chain uses TRBV7-2 and TRBJ1-1; TRBD1 agrees at 9 bases. CDR3 size: 15 residues. Germline V gene data show CDR1 as SGHTA and CDR2 as FQGNSA. V shed 5 bases, J shed 10 bases, and the junction held 14 bases outside the gene matches.

This clone occurred once. The gene calls are TRBV19 and TRBJ1-2, with D hard to call. Trimming removed 0 bases from V and 0 bases from J, with 11 bases in between. This CDR3 is 16 amino acids long. Germline CDR1 is LNHDA and CDR2 is SQIVND (reference sequence). CDR3 nucleotides: TGTGCCAGTAGTATAGATCACAGAGACACTAACTATGGCTACACCTTC. It is translated as CASSIDHRDTNYGYTF.

This chain joins TRBV5-6 and TRBJ1-1, with TRBD1 matching over 8 bases. The V gene end was trimmed by 1 base and the J gene end by 0 bases; junction bases not matched to a gene: 5. The CDR3 extends over 16 amino acids. Germline V gives CDR1 SGHDT, CDR2 YYEEEE. CDR3 DNA sequence: TGTGCCAGCAGCTTGTTCAGGGGGCTGATGAACACTGAAGCTTTCTTT. Translation: CASSLFRGLMNTEAFF.

This clone was seen a few times. V and J are TRBV7-9 and TRBJ2-1; 8 bases are shared with TRBD1. The CDR3 has 15 amino acids. Per germline, CDR1 SEHNR and CDR2 FQNEAQ (reference sequence). The V segment lost 2 bases and the J segment 7 bases; nucleotides outside the gene matches: 7. The CDR3 here is CASSLRTGIGNEQFF. For the CDR3, the DNA is TGTGCCAGCAGCTTAAGGACAGGGATCGGAAATGAGCAGTTCTTC.

CDR3 loop: CASSILTATYGYTF. CDR3 nucleotide sequence: TGTGCCAGTAGTATCCTGACAGCGACCTATGGCTACACCTTC. The chain links TRBV19 to TRBJ1-2; perhaps TRBD1 as D (5 bases). Trimming shortened V by 3 bases and J by 4 bases, and 12 bases separated the two germline ends. The CDR3 has 14 residues. The V gene's germline CDR1 is LNHDA and CDR2 SQIVND (reference sequence).

This rearrangement joins TRBV30 to TRBJ1-5, with 9 positions matching TRBD1. CDR1 is GTSNPN and CDR2 is SVGIG in the germline V gene (reference sequence). The CDR3 loop spans 14 amino acids. Trimming cost V 7 bases and J 2 bases; bases outside gene matches: 6. The CDR3: CAYGQGIRNQPQHF. CDR3 sequence (DNA): TGTGCCTACGGACAGGGGATTCGCAATCAGCCCCAGCATTTT. The complete variable domain, with remaining parts taken from reference TRBV30 and TRBJ1-5, reads SQTIHQWPATLVQPVGSPLSLECTVEGTSNPNLYWYRQAAGRGLQLLFYSVGIGQISSEVPQNLSASRPQDRQFILSSKKLLLSDSGFYLCAYGQGIRNQPQHFGDGTRLSIL.